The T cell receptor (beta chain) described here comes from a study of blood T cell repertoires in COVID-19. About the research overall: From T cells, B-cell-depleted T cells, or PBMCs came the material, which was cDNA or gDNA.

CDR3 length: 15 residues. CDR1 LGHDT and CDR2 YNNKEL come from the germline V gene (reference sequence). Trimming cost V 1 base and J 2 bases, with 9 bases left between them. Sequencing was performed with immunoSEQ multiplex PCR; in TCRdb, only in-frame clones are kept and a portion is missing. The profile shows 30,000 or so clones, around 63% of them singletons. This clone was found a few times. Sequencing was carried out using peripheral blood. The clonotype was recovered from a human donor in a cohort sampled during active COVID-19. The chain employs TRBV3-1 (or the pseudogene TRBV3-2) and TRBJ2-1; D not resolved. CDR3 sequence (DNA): TGTGCCAGCAGCCAAGCTAGACTTACCTACAATGAGCAGTTCTTC. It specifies CASSQARLTYNEQFF.